This TCR beta chain was identified during a study of radiation and T cells in renal cell carcinoma. Sequencing used immunoSEQ multiplex PCR; TCRdb keeps in-frame clones, though not all of them. The table has tens of thousands of clones, around four fifths seen once. The germline V and J ends were trimmed by 7 bases and 5 bases, with 15 bases remaining between them. The CDR3 sequence is 14 residues long. Germline CDR1 and CDR2: SGHRS and YFSETQ. Time point in this sample: blood 4 weeks post-SBRT, at nephrectomy. Stated treatment: 15 Gy SBRT to primary tumor, nephrectomy 4 weeks later. Nephrectomy followed 15 Gy stereotactic body radiation by 4 weeks.

This TCR was sampled from a man between 50 and 59 years old with renal cell carcinoma. Material: blood, obtained from a patient whose treatment included radiotherapy and nephrectomy. This chain links TRBV5-1 with TRBJ1-4; TRBD1 might be the D (6 bases). The CDR3 reads CASQQDSTNEKLFF. In DNA form, the CDR3 reads TGCGCCAGCCAACAGGACAGTACGAATGAAAAACTGTTTTTT.